The sequence of this TCR beta chain was determined in a study of CXCR3-negative and CXCR3-positive naive CD8 T cells. Note on this clonotype: The antigen remains unidentified.

5' RACE that incorporated UMI labels was used to prepare the TRB cDNA libraries. TCRdb reprocessed the 5' RACE reads, keeping one entry per CDR3 protein, no DNA. Here the sample table reports around 160,000 distinct CDR3 sequences. Regarding the study as a whole: Naive CXCR3-negative and CXCR3-positive cells had similar TRBV-TRBJ usage; memory differed. A higher hydrophobicity marked the TRB CDR3s of CXCR3-positive naive cells versus CXCR3-negative naive cells.

The CDR3 is 14 residues long. In germline, CDR1 is SGHTA, CDR2 FQGTGA. Sorting was done in triplicate for each CD8+ T cell subset (about 280,000 cells each). By phenotype, naive CD8+ T cells were CD45RO-CCR7+CD27+CD95-. The receptor was isolated from a human donor in good health. Some clones in this sample may be carry-over from other donors' samples. Sequenced material: naive CXCR3+ CD8+ T cells from blood. Subset specified: CD45RO-CCR7+CD27+CD95- naive CD8+ T cells expressing CXCR3 (TNR3+). The J gene is TRBJ2-7, the V gene TRBV7-3; TCRdb reports TRBD1, a call that lacks DNA to check it against. CDR3 sequence: CASSLAGGRDEQYF.